This TCR beta chain was captured by sequencing in a study of cytomegalovirus exposure and HLA in healthy donors (dated by TCRdb to about 2017). In terms of the full investigation: An earlier analysis of under 600 of the donors reported roughly 270 Gb of sequence data and roughly 110 million unique TCR beta sequences from roughly 200 million T cells. An early release that covered some 640 HLA-typed donors contained about 300 gigabases of sequencing data and 70 million to 100 million unique TCR sequences. Of the 350 to 450 genotyped donors, approximately 83% fell in the genetic ancestry cluster associated with self-reported Caucasian donors. The study aimed to test whether cataloging public T cell receptors could reveal signatures of past pathogen exposure. The study used immunosequencing to profile the T cell repertoires of under 700 subjects and linked those repertoires to cytomegalovirus serostatus. Along with the approximately 670-subject first cohort, a separate validation cohort of roughly 110 different subjects was used. To predict cytomegalovirus infection status, the study brought together high-throughput TCR immunosequencing, statistical association of individual TCRs with disease status, and machine learning. A later analysis re-analyzed previously published TCR beta repertoires from roughly 600 donors and added high-resolution HLA genotyping to study TCR occurrence patterns. Rather than using new phenotypic data, the later analysis identified candidate immune exposures from TCR beta sequences and from how often those sequences occurred across donors. An earlier analysis of some 500 of the donors applied high-throughput TCR beta sequencing to assess whether each TCR beta V gene segment acted as functional or pseudogenic. Donor age, sex, ethnicity and CMV serostatus were collected together with the repertoire data. In a later genetic analysis, genome-wide SNP genotypes for about 65% of the roughly 670 donors were used, and that subset was treated as a discovery cohort. All discovery cohort repertoires had been generated on a single sequencing platform. Class I and class II HLA loci were covered by the typing at four-digit resolution. The number of donors typed differed by locus, with 629-630 for A, B, C, DRB1 and DQB1, 522 for DQA1, over 600 for DPA1, and some 450 for DPB1. Four to six DR-DQ haplotypes were handled as single units for association and clustering because linkage in the cohort was strong. On average, roughly 240,000 unique TCR beta nucleotide sequences were sequenced per donor among some 420 genotyped donors of the cohort, with around 19% of those sequences being non-productive.

Findings and caveats that apply to the study as a whole: The authors suggested that the approach could potentially be generalized to other disease states and immunological phenotypes. Strong co-occurrence of HLA alleles, especially DR and DQ, made assigning TCR associations to individual alleles difficult. Because HLA typing was missing for some donors at each locus, association tests included only the typed subset. Because counts were too low, roughly 16 rarely observed V segments, including chromosome 9 orphons, were excluded from the earlier analysis of several hundred of the donors. The study listed 150 to 200 TCR beta chains as associated with cytomegalovirus. A later analysis reported that several top co-occurrence clusters appeared linked to parvovirus B19, influenza, CMV and Epstein-Barr virus. While some public TCRs were present in many individuals, most TCR sequences turned up only very rarely across donors. A few of the identified cytomegalovirus-associated TCR beta chains were confirmed in vitro to be specific for cytomegalovirus antigens. A later genetic analysis associated a missense DCLRE1C variant with V-gene and J-gene trimming of TCR beta chains, and an independent cohort replicated the association. A later analysis associated about 18,000 TCR beta sequences with specific HLA alleles at a false discovery rate of 0.05. The sequencing pipeline was judged likely to have produced a cluster of highly shared sequence variants as a technical artifact. A further reported finding was that TCR beta sequences accurately predicted the HLA-A and HLA-B alleles for most subjects in the first cohort. CMV serostatus was the only immune exposure information available for the cohort. Linkage disequilibrium might explain the correlated functional status among segregating V segments, but an unknown experimental factor could not be excluded. The classifier was reported to diagnose cytomegalovirus status with high specificity and sensitivity in both the original and validation cohorts. Compared with equally common non-associated chains, HLA-associated TCR beta chains in a later analysis were more clonally expanded and had lower generation probabilities. Most CMV-associated TCR beta chains appeared to be HLA-restricted in a later analysis, and the HLA associations seemed to be driven largely by CMV exposure. According to a later genetic analysis, donors in an Asian-associated ancestry cluster had fewer N-insertions in productive TCRs than the approximately 650-donor mean. The 87-base-pair reads could not distinguish some IMGT-functional V segments, including TRBV6-2 and TRBV6-3, so those segments were excluded. In an earlier analysis of some 500 of the donors, most TCR beta V segments appeared in productive rearrangements about 87% or about 30% of the time, broadly matching IMGT annotations. The cohort was sequenced for TCR beta chains only, and without alpha or paired-chain data the features that could be detected were limited. In a later analysis, TCR association rates were found to vary across HLA loci, with the most associated TCRs seen for DRB1 alleles and the fewest for HLA-C alleles. Sequencing depth was assumed to be roughly uniform across donors in the presence/absence analyses, though that assumption may not hold.

In total, about 650 healthy bone marrow donors made up the cohort. Cohort members were all nominally healthy when sampled, although unrecorded immune exposures were likely present. The donor was CMV seropositive and belonged to the group of more than 250 seropositive cohort members. Each donor provided a peripheral blood sample, and peripheral blood mononuclear cells were used for TCR beta sequencing. Genomic DNA extraction from the blood cell samples was performed with the Qiagen DNeasy Blood Extraction Kit. CDR1 SNHLY and CDR2 FYNNEI are derived from the germline V gene. Trimming takes 6 bases off V and 0 bases off J; junction bases not matched to a gene: 13. The CDR3, cysteine through phenylalanine, is 18 amino acids long. Only the CDR3 part of the read is kept: 54 bases, read in frame from the first base. Library creation used the immunoSEQ multiplex PCR assay. The multiplex PCR relied on a mix of 60 forward primers for TCR Vbeta segments and 13 reverse primers for TCR Jbeta segments. A multiplex PCR assay on genomic DNA amplified the CDR3 region of rearranged TCR beta genes. The amplified TCR beta libraries were sequenced on the Illumina HiSeq System as 87-base-pair reads. The source study handled its data this way. A later analysis tallied tens of millions of unique TCR beta chains across the 610 or so repertoires, and some 12 million of those chains were shared by two or more donors. A nearest-neighbor algorithm error-corrected the raw reads and collapsed the reads into unique sequences, merging closely related sequences to remove PCR and sequencing errors. CDR3 sequences were aligned to IMGT reference sequences to assign V, D and J gene segments. For a sequence to be retained, at least a six-nucleotide match to both a V gene segment and a J gene segment was required. A rearrangement was called productive if the CDR3 had no stop codons and remained in frame with V and J, and every other rearrangement was called non-productive. Following IMGT convention, CDR3 was defined as the stretch from the second conserved V-encoded cysteine up to the conserved J-encoded phenylalanine. Sequences without an unambiguous match to a single V gene segment were excluded from the earlier analysis of about 600 of the donors. In an earlier analysis of approximately 560 of the donors, a V segment was called functional when productive rearrangements were above 56.7%, and segregating when the standard deviation between donors exceeded 5%. A statistical classification framework was developed to diagnose cytomegalovirus status using the catalog of TCR beta chain sequences. In a later analysis, TCR nucleotide sequences were compared against IMGT/GENE-DB human TR gene sequences so that V and J genes could be assigned. In a later analysis, CDR3 sequences and most-parsimonious VDJ recombination scenarios were assigned using the TCRdist pipeline. A later analysis defined each TCR beta chain by its CDR3 amino acid sequence plus V-gene family, and excluded reads lacking a unique V-gene family. As a way to deal with suspected cross-contamination and a sequencing artifact, a later analysis dropped hundreds of nucleotide sequences that were highly shared and had low generation probability. In a later analysis, a clonal expansion index was calculated for each public chain from normalized within-repertoire ranks of inferred template counts. A later analysis computed generation probabilities with a VDJ recombination model fitted to out-of-frame rearrangements, and checked the results against IGoR. In a later analysis, hypergeometric tests were used to score TCR-TCR, TCR-HLA and TCR-CMV co-occurrence, with a repertoire-size bias correction applied to TCR pairs. In a later analysis, false discovery rates were estimated by permuting HLA or CMV assignments 20 times. A later analysis grouped co-occurring TCRs with DBSCAN, adding TCRdist sequence similarity when clustering within HLA-allele-positive subsets. For co-occurrence clustering, repertoires with fewer than 30,000 or more than 120,000 public chains were excluded, along with 4 to 6 repertoires with anomalous nucleotide sharing. TCRdb carries this immuneACCESS record with in-frame sequences only. Its versions omit some clonotypes, under half of them owing to an unresolved V gene in the studies checked, with the rest unexplained. Clone size and V and J calls were adopted from that table, with D and trimming inferred from the DNA. The sample table lists 250,000 to 350,000 clones, about nine tenths of them with a count of one. The top ten hold 3.5% to 4.5% of the sample.

A note on this clone: Its antigen remains unidentified. Qualities for individual bases were not recorded, and no much larger clone is one base off.

The chain was built from TRBV2 and TRBJ1-5, with 8 bases aligning to TRBD1. The sample taken for sequencing was PBMCs. This TCR came from a man aged 35 to 55 in good health and CMV-seropositive. Here the CDR3 is given as CASRPLRDRFYSNQPQHF. The nucleotide sequence reads TGTGCCAGCAGGCCCCTCCGGGACAGGTTCTATAGCAATCAGCCCCAGCATTTT.